These T cell receptor beta chains were read from a single sample in a study of T cell clonotyping in hematopoietic cell transplantation. The table came from immunoSEQ multiplex PCR; TCRdb's copy has only in-frame clones and leaves some out. The profile shows around 15,000 clones, over 75% of them singletons. This specimen was PBMCs, taken 100 days after allogeneic stem cell transplant. These receptors were collected from a male patient between 55 and 70 years old who had an allogeneic stem cell transplant from a related donor, so the T cells may come from the graft donor. Some clones in this sample may be carry-over from other donors' samples. CDR3s include the opening cysteine and the closing phenylalanine or tryptophan. Each record gives: J gene, V gene, clone size, D gene, CDR3 length, CDR3 protein, CDR3 DNA. The D gene is left open where the match is weak. Not all rows give a size; the values are once, few, many and, for expanded clones, a class.

j_gene: TRBJ2-3; v_gene: TRBV20-1; abundance: once; d_gene: NA; len: 10; CDR3aa: CGMAEDTQYF; CDR3nt: TGCGGAATGGCTGAGGATACGCAGTATTTT
j_gene: TRBJ1-6; v_gene: TRBV27; abundance: NA; d_gene: NA; len: 14; CDR3aa: CASSLEGIRSPLHF; CDR3nt: TGTGCCAGCAGTTTAGAAGGGATTCGCTCACCCCTCCACTTT
j_gene: TRBJ2-5; v_gene: TRBV11-3; abundance: NA; d_gene: NA; len: 11; CDR3aa: CASSLIETQYF; CDR3nt: TGTGCCAGCAGCTTAATAGAGACCCAGTACTTC
j_gene: TRBJ2-1; v_gene: TRBV5-4; abundance: NA; d_gene: NA; len: 13; CDR3aa: CASSRDSRDEQFF; CDR3nt: TGTGCCAGCAGCCGGGACTCCCGGGATGAGCAGTTCTTC
j_gene: TRBJ2-3; v_gene: TRBV14; abundance: NA; d_gene: NA; len: 13; CDR3aa: CASSPGAGDTQYF; CDR3nt: TGTGCCAGCAGCCCCGGGGCCGGGGATACGCAGTATTTT
j_gene: TRBJ1-2; v_gene: TRBV5-4; abundance: NA; d_gene: NA; len: 16; CDR3aa: CASSLSLGGAKHGYTF; CDR3nt: TGTGCCAGCAGCTTGTCTCTCGGGGGCGCAAAACATGGCTACACCTTC
j_gene: TRBJ2-2; v_gene: TRBV19; abundance: NA; d_gene: NA; len: 15; CDR3aa: CASSIPYANTGELFF; CDR3nt: TGTGCCAGTAGTATCCCCTACGCGAACACCGGGGAGCTGTTTTTT
j_gene: TRBJ2-2; v_gene: TRBV20-1; abundance: NA; d_gene: NA; len: 11; CDR3aa: CSASGTGELFF; CDR3nt: TGCAGTGCTAGTGGGACCGGGGAGCTGTTTTTT
j_gene: TRBJ2-5; v_gene: TRBV5-1; abundance: once; d_gene: NA; len: 16; CDR3aa: CASSLETGSEGETQYF; CDR3nt: TGCGCCAGCAGCTTGGAAACAGGGTCGGAGGGAGAGACCCAGTACTTC
j_gene: TRBJ1-2; v_gene: TRBV28; abundance: NA; d_gene: TRBD1; len: 14; CDR3aa: CASSFPGTGNGYTF; CDR3nt: TGTGCCAGCAGTTTCCCAGGGACAGGTAACGGCTACACCTTC
j_gene: TRBJ2-5; v_gene: TRBV5-4; abundance: NA; d_gene: TRBD2; len: 13; CDR3aa: CASSWTGGETQYF; CDR3nt: TGTGCCAGCAGCTGGACGGGGGGAGAGACCCAGTACTTC
j_gene: TRBJ2-5; v_gene: TRBV19; abundance: NA; d_gene: NA; len: 13; CDR3aa: CASSRDFQETQYF; CDR3nt: TGTGCCAGTAGTAGGGACTTTCAAGAGACCCAGTACTTC
j_gene: TRBJ2-7; v_gene: TRBV5-6; abundance: NA; d_gene: TRBD1; len: 15; CDR3aa: CASSLTGGSSYEQYF; CDR3nt: TGTGCCAGCAGCTTGACAGGGGGGTCCTCCTACGAGCAGTACTTC
j_gene: TRBJ1-1; v_gene: TRBV28; abundance: NA; d_gene: NA; len: 14; CDR3aa: CASSLKVWGTEAFF; CDR3nt: TGTGCCAGCAGTTTAAAGGTTTGGGGAACTGAAGCTTTCTTT
j_gene: TRBJ2-3; v_gene: TRBV4-3; abundance: NA; d_gene: NA; len: 17; CDR3aa: CASSQDRGVLPTDTQYF; CDR3nt: TGCGCCAGCAGCCAAGATAGGGGCGTCTTACCCACAGATACGCAGTATTTT
j_gene: TRBJ1-4; v_gene: TRBV4-1; abundance: NA; d_gene: NA; len: 16; CDR3aa: CASSQDRRATNEKLFF; CDR3nt: TGCGCCAGCAGCCAAGATAGGAGGGCAACTAATGAAAAACTGTTTTTT
j_gene: TRBJ2-1; v_gene: TRBV13; abundance: NA; d_gene: TRBD2; len: 15; CDR3aa: CASSLTSGGTYEQFF; CDR3nt: TGTGCCAGCAGCCTGACTAGCGGGGGGACCTATGAGCAGTTCTTC
j_gene: TRBJ1-2; v_gene: TRBV7-2; abundance: NA; d_gene: NA; len: 15; CDR3aa: CASSLDMQDYYGYTF; CDR3nt: TGTGCCAGCAGCTTAGATATGCAGGACTACTATGGCTACACCTTC
j_gene: TRBJ2-7; v_gene: TRBV12-1; abundance: NA; d_gene: NA; len: 16; CDR3aa: CASSFTRAGIGNEQYF; CDR3nt: TGTGCCAGCAGCTTTACCAGGGCGGGGATTGGGAACGAGCAGTACTTC
j_gene: TRBJ1-2; v_gene: TRBV5-1; abundance: NA; d_gene: NA; len: 13; CDR3aa: CASSTGGRQSYTF; CDR3nt: TGCGCCAGCAGCACCGGGGGCAGGCAGAGCTACACCTTC
j_gene: TRBJ2-3; v_gene: TRBV4-2; abundance: few; d_gene: NA; len: 17; CDR3aa: CASSPKRRTTYTDTQYF; CDR3nt: TGTGCCAGCAGCCCTAAGCGCCGGACTACCTACACAGATACGCAGTATTTT
j_gene: TRBJ1-1; v_gene: TRBV10-3; abundance: few; d_gene: NA; len: 13; CDR3aa: CAIKGGAYTEAFF; CDR3nt: TGTGCCATCAAGGGGGGCGCATACACTGAAGCTTTCTTT
j_gene: TRBJ2-5; v_gene: TRBV5-6; abundance: NA; d_gene: TRBD1; len: 14; CDR3aa: CASSWDRGSETQYF; CDR3nt: TGTGCCAGCAGCTGGGACAGGGGGAGCGAGACCCAGTACTTC
j_gene: TRBJ1-2; v_gene: TRBV7-3; abundance: once; d_gene: NA; len: 14; CDR3aa: CASSPRQDNYGYTF; CDR3nt: TGTGCCAGCAGCCCCAGACAGGACAACTATGGCTACACCTTC
j_gene: TRBJ1-1; v_gene: TRBV27; abundance: NA; d_gene: NA; len: 11; CDR3aa: CASSWGGLAFF; CDR3nt: TGTGCCAGCAGTTGGGGAGGACTAGCTTTCTTT
j_gene: TRBJ1-4; v_gene: TRBV28; abundance: few; d_gene: TRBD1; len: 12; CDR3aa: CASGHRGEKLFF; CDR3nt: TGTGCCAGCGGTCACAGGGGTGAAAAACTGTTTTTT
j_gene: TRBJ1-1; v_gene: TRBV4-2; abundance: NA; d_gene: TRBD1; len: 16; CDR3aa: CASSQSNQGGNTEAFF; CDR3nt: TGTGCCAGCAGCCAAAGTAACCAGGGGGGGAACACTGAAGCTTTCTTT
j_gene: TRBJ1-1; v_gene: TRBV15; abundance: few; d_gene: NA; len: 15; CDR3aa: CATSRDGGTNTEAFF; CDR3nt: TGTGCCACCAGCAGAGACGGGGGGACTAACACTGAAGCTTTCTTT
j_gene: TRBJ2-6; v_gene: TRBV4-1; abundance: NA; d_gene: TRBD1; len: 19; CDR3aa: CASSHGAGTGVSGANVLTF; CDR3nt: TGCGCCAGCAGCCATGGTGCCGGGACAGGGGTATCTGGGGCCAACGTCCTGACTTTC
j_gene: TRBJ2-3; v_gene: TRBV7-2; abundance: NA; d_gene: NA; len: 12; CDR3aa: CASSMHRGTQYF; CDR3nt: TGTGCCAGCAGCATGCATAGGGGTACGCAGTATTTT
j_gene: TRBJ1-4; v_gene: TRBV2; abundance: NA; d_gene: NA; len: 13; CDR3aa: CASSEGEMEKLFF; CDR3nt: TGTGCCAGCAGTGAAGGGGAGATGGAAAAACTGTTTTTT
j_gene: TRBJ1-6; v_gene: TRBV10-3; abundance: NA; d_gene: NA; len: 15; CDR3aa: CAISSGGGGSSPLHF; CDR3nt: TGTGCCATCAGTTCCGGGGGGGGAGGGAGTTCACCCCTCCACTTT
j_gene: TRBJ1-4; v_gene: TRBV5-1; abundance: NA; d_gene: NA; len: 14; CDR3aa: CASSFVDHNEKLFF; CDR3nt: TGCGCCAGCAGCTTTGTGGACCATAATGAAAAACTGTTTTTT
j_gene: TRBJ1-5; v_gene: TRBV11-3; abundance: NA; d_gene: TRBD1; len: 14; CDR3aa: CASSKGQGNQPQHF; CDR3nt: TGTGCCAGCAGTAAGGGACAGGGCAATCAGCCCCAGCATTTT
j_gene: TRBJ2-5; v_gene: TRBV7-9; abundance: NA; d_gene: TRBD1; len: 18; CDR3aa: CASSLAHDRGLMSETQYF; CDR3nt: TGTGCCAGCAGCTTAGCGCACGACAGGGGGCTTATGTCAGAGACCCAGTACTTC
j_gene: TRBJ1-6; v_gene: TRBV27; abundance: NA; d_gene: NA; len: 16; CDR3aa: CASGSRDNPYNSPLHF; CDR3nt: TGTGCCAGCGGGTCCCGGGACAACCCCTATAATTCACCCCTCCACTTT
j_gene: TRBJ1-2; v_gene: TRBV11-2; abundance: NA; d_gene: TRBD1; len: 16; CDR3aa: CASSLEGQGANYGYTF; CDR3nt: TGTGCCAGCAGCTTAGAGGGACAGGGTGCTAACTATGGCTACACCTTC
j_gene: TRBJ1-2; v_gene: TRBV19; abundance: once; d_gene: NA; len: 13; CDR3aa: CASRNEPNYGYTF; CDR3nt: TGTGCCAGTAGAAATGAACCTAACTATGGCTACACCTTC
j_gene: TRBJ1-1; v_gene: TRBV19; abundance: NA; d_gene: TRBD1; len: 15; CDR3aa: CASSMTGGAYTEAFF; CDR3nt: TGTGCCAGTAGTATGACAGGGGGCGCATACACTGAAGCTTTCTTT
j_gene: TRBJ1-2; v_gene: TRBV6-6; abundance: NA; d_gene: TRBD1; len: 12; CDR3aa: CASSYSTGPYTF; CDR3nt: TGTGCCAGCAGTTACTCGACAGGGCCCTACACCTTC
j_gene: TRBJ1-3; v_gene: TRBV4-1; abundance: NA; d_gene: NA; len: 18; CDR3aa: CASSQDRGNSFSGNTIYF; CDR3nt: TGCGCCAGCAGCCAAGACAGAGGCAACAGTTTCTCTGGAAACACCATATATTTT
j_gene: TRBJ2-3; v_gene: TRBV5-1; abundance: NA; d_gene: TRBD2; len: 14; CDR3aa: CASSLGTSGDTQYF; CDR3nt: TGCGCCAGCAGCCTCGGGACTAGCGGGGATACGCAGTATTTT
j_gene: TRBJ1-2; v_gene: TRBV7-2; abundance: NA; d_gene: NA; len: 12; CDR3aa: CASSPHEGGYTF; CDR3nt: TGTGCCAGCAGCCCTCACGAAGGTGGCTACACCTTC
j_gene: TRBJ1-1; v_gene: TRBV7-3; abundance: few; d_gene: NA; len: 13; CDR3aa: CASSYQGNTEAFF; CDR3nt: TGTGCCAGCAGCTACCAGGGGAACACTGAAGCTTTCTTT
j_gene: TRBJ1-1; v_gene: TRBV7-8; abundance: NA; d_gene: NA; len: 13; CDR3aa: CASSFFTGVEAFF; CDR3nt: TGTGCCAGCAGCTTTTTTACCGGGGTGGAAGCTTTCTTT